This T cell receptor beta chain was captured in a study of CD8 T cells in Susac syndrome (dated by TCRdb to the late 2010s). Broadly, across the study: Of the Susac syndrome patients who were sequenced, over five had clinically active disease and roughly eight were in clinical remission. Whether CD8+ T cell activation and differentiation in Susac syndrome was antigen driven was tested using repertoire sequencing. At the time of blood withdrawal, Susac syndrome patients were either therapy-naive, taking corticosteroids (with some also receiving IVIg), or on IVIg alone.

Points the paper makes about the study in general: The TCR sequencing and HLA analysis was acknowledged to have included a relatively small number of individuals. The CD4+ T cell repertoire of patients with Susac syndrome showed no detectable clonal expansion.

Peripheral blood CD8+ and CD4+ T cells from healthy donors, Susac syndrome patients and multiple sclerosis patients were profiled by high-throughput TCR beta sequencing. Recently defined diagnostic criteria for definite or probable disease were met by the Susac syndrome patients. Bulk CD8+ and CD4+ T cells were purified magnetically by negative isolation, whereas CD8+ TEMRA cells were enriched by FACS. Blood was drawn into EDTA tubes, processed within 24 hours, and PBMCs were isolated by density gradient centrifugation. PBMCs intended for TCR sequencing were cryopreserved in liquid nitrogen and were subsequently thawed in a 37 degrees C water bath. A purity of at least 90% was achieved for sorted or isolated CD4+, CD8+ and CD8+ TEMRA cells. CDR1 and CDR2 are drawn from the germline V gene: SGHTA, FQGNSA. Unmatched junction bases come to 6, with V trimmed by 2 bases and J by 6 bases. The CDR3 sequence holds 15 residues, the cysteine and phenylalanine included. Only CDR3 DNA remains: 45 bases, in frame from the first base.

RNA was extracted with the RNeasy kit and 0.5 to 1 ug was reverse transcribed using random hexamers. The immunoSEQ multiplex PCR assay, which covers 54 Vbeta and 13 Jbeta segments, was used to amplify TCR beta CDR3 regions. PCR amplification bias was corrected by using a synthetic template baseline for primer optimization and computational correction. The paper's processing steps were these. Reads were assigned to V, D and J genes according to IMGT and analyzed in immunoSEQ Analyzer, with only productive sequences retained. Clonality was computed as one minus Shannon entropy normalized by log2 of the number of productive unique sequences. Public and private clones were assessed among the 100 most prevalent clones of each patient and control. A clone was defined as Susac-specific if it was absent from the healthy and MS cohorts, from approximately 980 published viral clones and from other ImmuneACCESS disease sequences. The public reads were run again by TCRdb, first through fastp at Q25 and then through MiXCR, and only productive beta chains were kept. Entries that share a CDR3 protein sequence are merged under the most common genes and DNA. TCRdb, not the original authors, processed these V and J calls. The sample table contains around 170,000 distinct CDR3 sequences; only one count was recorded for 90% to 96% of them. Roughly 0.093% of the sample lies in the top ten.

On this clonotype itself: Its cognate antigen has yet to be identified. The input lacks base qualities; no much larger clone sits a single base away.

Sequencing input: CD4+ T cells from PBMCs. The sequence was collected from a human donor with Susac syndrome. The rearrangement combines TRBV7-2 with TRBJ1-5, and TRBD1 matches 8 of the central bases. The CDR3 has the sequence CASSLMGQGAQPQHF. The DNA sequence reads TGTGCCAGCAGCTTAATGGGGCAGGGGGCTCAGCCCCAGCATTTT. When the CDR3 is completed using the reference TRBV7-2 and TRBJ1-5 genes on either side, the full variable domain is GAGVSQSPSNKVTEKGKDVELRCDPISGHTALYWYRQSLGQGLEFLIYFQGNSAPDKSGLPSDRFSAERTGGSVSTLTIQRTQQEDSAVYLCASSLMGQGAQPQHFGDGTRLSIL.